A single sample gave rise to the 22 T cell receptor beta chains below, sequenced in a study of T cell responses to AZD1222 COVID-19 vaccine. Method: immunoSEQ multiplex PCR; TCRdb's copy keeps in-frame clones and lacks some. The sample includes approximately 81,000 clones, over 80% of them seen just once. The source was peripheral blood, collected on day 0 of MenACWY control vaccination. The receptors stem from an adult in good health.

A few counts support this clone. The gene calls are TRBV10-2 and TRBJ1-1, with D possibly TRBD1 on 5 matching bases. Trimming cost V 7 bases and J 5 bases, with 11 bases left between them. This CDR3 has 12 amino acids. CDR1 and CDR2 (germline): WSHSY, SAAADI. This chain's CDR3 is CASIDWGTEAFF. The CDR3 DNA reads as TGCGCCAGCATCGATTGGGGGACTGAAGCTTTCTTT.

The chain recombines TRBV28 with TRBJ1-2, with a possible D match to TRBD1 (6 bases). Germline CDR1 reads MDHEN; CDR2 reads SYDVKM. Trimming left V 6 bases short and J 2 bases short, with 13 bases between. The CDR3 has 14 amino acids. DNA of the CDR3: TGTGCCAGCAGCCCGGACAGCTTCAACTATGGCTACACCTTC. Protein sequence: CASSPDSFNYGYTF.

The chain links TRBV7-9 to TRBJ2-7; D is uncertain. The CDR3 extends over 13 amino acids. Germline V gene lookup returns CDR1 SEHNR and CDR2 FQNEAQ (reference sequence). V lost 2 bases and J 3 bases, leaving 8 bases between the germline ends. CDR3 protein: CASSLPSVYEQYF. In DNA, the CDR3 is TGTGCCAGCAGCTTACCTTCCGTCTACGAGCAGTACTTC.

This clone appeared a single time. The chain recombines TRBV30 with TRBJ1-1; 7 bases line up with TRBD1. Germline V gene lookup returns CDR1 GTSNPN and CDR2 SVGIG (reference sequence). The CDR3 loop spans 13 amino acids. Losses at the gene ends were 3 bases for V and 5 bases for J; bases not matched to a gene: 6. The CDR3 DNA sequence: TGTGCCTGGAGCCTGACAGGGAATACTGAAGCTTTCTTT. Amino acids: CAWSLTGNTEAFF.

The genes are TRBV10-1 and TRBJ1-6; tentative D call: TRBD1 (5 bases). Trimming shortened V by 6 bases and J by 5 bases, and 11 bases separated the two germline ends. CDR3 size: 14 residues. In germline, CDR1 is WNHNN, CDR2 SYGVQD (reference sequence). As DNA, the CDR3 is TGCGCCAGCAGCAACAGGAGAAATAATTCACCCCTCCACTTT. Amino acids: CASSNRRNNSPLHF.

V and J are TRBV28 and TRBJ1-2; D not certain. This CDR3 contains 11 residues. Germline-derived CDR1 and CDR2 are MDHEN and SYDVKM. Trimming removed 4 bases from V and 8 bases from J, with 8 bases in between. The chain's CDR3 is CASSYSRGYTF. The CDR3 DNA reads TGTGCCAGCAGTTATTCCAGGGGCTACACCTTC.

J is TRBJ2-7 and V is TRBV4-3, with TRBD1 identical over 7 bases. After removal of 1 base from V and 7 bases from J, the junction contained 4 bases not matched to a gene. The CDR3 has 13 amino acids. The germline V gene has CDR1 LGHNA and CDR2 YSLEER. The CDR3 DNA is TGCGCCAGCAGCCAAGGCCAGGGGGTTGAGCAGTACTTC. Amino acids: CASSQGQGVEQYF.

The chain is built from TRBV12-5 and TRBJ2-3; 10 positions match TRBD2. The CDR3 runs to 17 residues. After removal of 1 base from V and 0 bases from J, the junction contained 4 bases not matched to a gene. Germline V gives CDR1 LGHNT, CDR2 FRNRAP. The CDR3 DNA follows: TGTGCTAGTGGTTTGGACGGACTAGCGGCGAGCACAGATACGCAGTATTTT. It translates to CASGLDGLAASTDTQYF.

V is TRBV4-2 and J is TRBJ2-2, with TRBD2 identical over 11 bases. Per the germline V gene, CDR1 is LGHNA and CDR2 is YNFKEQ. The CDR3 spans 16 residues. The J segment lost 4 bases and the V segment lost 3 bases, leaving 4 bases of the junction unmatched. The CDR3 region is CASSQGLAERTGELFF. CDR3 in DNA: TGTGCCAGCAGCCAGGGACTAGCGGAGCGCACCGGGGAGCTGTTTTTT.

The CDR3: CASSEYRGRNYGYTF. In DNA form, the CDR3 reads TGTGCCAGCAGTGAATACAGGGGGAGAAACTATGGCTACACCTTC. This chain connects TRBV6-1 to TRBJ1-2; TRBD1 aligns across 8 bases. Germline V CDR1 and CDR2: MNHNS, SASEGT. V lost 2 bases to trimming and J lost 2 bases; unmatched junction nucleotides: 4. This CDR3 contains 15 residues.

The V gene is TRBV4-1, the J gene TRBJ2-1, with no clear D. V shed 1 base and J shed 3 bases, with 10 bases lying between them. The CDR3 sequence is 15 residues long. Germline V gene lookup returns CDR1 MGHRA and CDR2 YSYEKL. The CDR3 DNA reads as TGCGCCAGCAGCCAAGGGCCAACGGGCTACAATGAGCAGTTCTTC. Encoded protein: CASSQGPTGYNEQFF.

The J gene is TRBJ2-2, the V gene TRBV30, with TRBD1 matching over 7 bases. V lost 0 bases to trimming and J lost 7 bases; unmatched junction nucleotides: 2. The CDR3 length is 13 residues. In germline, CDR1 is GTSNPN, CDR2 SVGIG (reference sequence). Written as DNA, the CDR3 is TGTGCCTGGAGTGTCGGACAGGTCGGGGAGCTGTTTTTT. This encodes CAWSVGQVGELFF.

J is TRBJ1-5 and V is TRBV28; possibly TRBD1 for D (5 bases). Germline V gene lookup returns CDR1 MDHEN and CDR2 SYDVKM. Trimming pared 6 bases from V and 0 bases from J, leaving 18 bases between. The CDR3 spans 17 residues. The CDR3 reads CASRRSAGTLSNQPQHF. CDR3 nucleotides: TGTGCCAGCAGACGGTCCGCAGGGACGCTTAGCAATCAGCCCCAGCATTTT.

The CDR3 reads CASSASGTTGETQYF. In nucleotides, the CDR3 is TGTGCCAGCAGCGCCTCCGGGACCACGGGAGAGACCCAGTACTTC. The J gene is TRBJ2-5, the V gene TRBV7-8, with D perhaps assigned TRBD1 or TRBD2 (5 bases each). In germline, CDR1 is SGHVS, CDR2 FQNEAQ. The CDR3 totals 15 residues. Trimming left V 5 bases short and J 4 bases short, with 17 bases between.

The V gene is TRBV10-3, the J gene TRBJ1-6, with TRBD1 as a possible D gene (5 bases). V was shortened by 4 bases and J by 14 bases, with 15 bases between the two germline ends. This CDR3 has 13 amino acids. Looked up from germline, CDR1 is ENHRY and CDR2 is SYGVKD. The CDR3 loop reads CAISGGVRVALHF. CDR3 nucleotides: TGTGCCATCAGTGGAGGGGTTAGGGTAGCCCTCCACTTT.

This sequence joins TRBV2 and TRBJ2-3; a possible D gene is TRBD2 (6 bases). CDR3 length: 11 residues. Germline-derived CDR1 and CDR2 are SNHLY and FYNNEI. V was shortened by 7 bases and J by 10 bases, with 12 bases between the two germline ends. The CDR3 is CASMGGRAQYF. The CDR3 region has the DNA TGTGCCAGCATGGGGGGACGGGCGCAGTATTTT.

This clone was picked up one time. The genes are TRBV30 and TRBJ1-3; TRBD1 aligns across 7 bases. CDR1 and CDR2 from the germline V gene are GTSNPN and SVGIG (reference sequence). V was clipped by 3 bases and J by 4 bases; unmatched bases: 9. The CDR3 runs 15 residues. In DNA form, the CDR3 reads TGTGCCTGGAGGGCCGGTGGGACAGTGGGAAACACCATATATTTT. This gives the protein CAWRAGGTVGNTIYF.

The chain recombines TRBV7-8 with TRBJ2-1; 10 bases align to TRBD2. CDR1 is SGHVS and CDR2 is FQNEAQ in the germline V gene. The CDR3 totals 15 residues. V lost 4 bases to trimming and J lost 12 bases; unmatched junction nucleotides: 12. The CDR3 sequence: CASSSERGGRRWQFF. CDR3 DNA: TGTGCCAGCAGCTCCGAGCGGGGGGGCAGAAGATGGCAGTTCTTC.

V gene TRBV9 combines with J gene TRBJ1-1, with no clear D. CDR3 length equals 13 residues. Trimming took 4 bases from V and 1 from J, leaving 8 bases between them. The germline V gene encodes CDR1 SGDLS and CDR2 YYNGEE. This chain's CDR3 is CASSPRGNTEAFF. The CDR3 coding sequence is TGTGCCAGCAGCCCCCGCGGGAACACTGAAGCTTTCTTT.

The chain carries TRBV19 and TRBJ1-5, with a tentative D call TRBD1 (5 bases). Germline V CDR1 and CDR2: LNHDA, SQIVND (reference sequence). V was cut by 2 bases and J by 6 bases, with 11 bases left in between. The length of the CDR3 is 14 residues. The CDR3 DNA reads TGTGCCAGTAGTATATCAGGGAACGGTCAGCCCCAGCATTTT. Amino acids: CASSISGNGQPQHF.

This sequence joins TRBV7-2 and TRBJ1-1; D ambiguous. This CDR3 comprises 12 residues. The germline V and J ends were trimmed by 4 bases and 5 bases, with 8 bases remaining between them. Germline V lookup: CDR1 SGHTA, CDR2 FQGNSA. DNA of the CDR3: TGTGCCAGCAGCTGGGTGGGAACTGAAGCTTTCTTT. This gives the protein CASSWVGTEAFF.

The chain carries TRBV3-1 (or the pseudogene TRBV3-2) and TRBJ1-5; unclear D gene. Germline V gene data show CDR1 as LGHDT and CDR2 as YNNKEL (reference sequence). The CDR3 sequence is 14 residues long. V was shortened by 3 bases and J by 4 bases, with 10 bases between the two germline ends. In nucleotides, the CDR3 is TGTGCCAGCAGCCAGCGAACAACTAATCAGCCCCAGCATTTT. Its translation is CASSQRTTNQPQHF.